This passage covers 10 T cell receptor beta chains from one sample sequenced in a study of blood T cell repertoires in COVID-19. Assay used: immunoSEQ multiplex PCR; TCRdb lists only in-frame clones, some missing. The sample lists about 250,000 clones, 65% to 80% occurring once. The sample consisted of peripheral blood. The receptors were gathered from a middle-aged woman with active or convalescent COVID-19.

A few counts support this clone. The chain joins TRBV6-5 to TRBJ1-1, with D possibly TRBD1 on 6 matching bases. Germline lookup yields CDR1 MNHEY and CDR2 SVGAGI. The CDR3 length is 14 residues. V was clipped by 6 bases and J by 5 bases, with 16 bases between them. The CDR3 sequence: CASRVQGRRTEAFF. The CDR3 DNA is TGTGCCAGCAGGGTACAGGGTCGGAGGACTGAAGCTTTCTTT.

The chain combines TRBV7-9 with TRBJ1-3; 8 nucleotides line up with TRBD1. The V segment lost 5 bases and the J segment 3 bases; nucleotides outside the gene matches: 9. The CDR3 spans 16 residues. Germline CDR1 and CDR2: SEHNR and FQNEAQ (reference sequence). In DNA, the CDR3 is TGTGCCAGCAGCCCTCCGGGACAGGCAAATGGAAACACCATATATTTT. It yields the protein CASSPPGQANGNTIYF. The variable domain in full, with the rest retrieved from reference TRBV7-9 and TRBJ1-3, is DTGVSQNPRHKITKRGQNVTFRCDPISEHNRLYWYRQTLGQGPEFLTYFQNEAQLEKSRLLSDRFSAERPKGSFSTLEIQRTEQGDSAMYLCASSPPGQANGNTIYFGEGSWLTVV.

CDR3 protein: CASSRAPGAGELFF. The CDR3 nucleotides read TGTGCCAGCAGCCGGGCCCCGGGGGCCGGGGAGCTGTTTTTT. This chain uses TRBV11-1 with TRBJ2-2; D is possibly TRBD2 (6 bases). The V end was cut by 5 bases, the J end by 6 bases, with 13 bases between. The germline CDR1 and CDR2 sequences are SGHAT and FQDESV (reference sequence). The CDR3 consists of 14 residues.

The chain has TRBV7-2 and TRBJ1-6; TRBD1 might be the D (5 bases). The CDR3 has 14 residues. V was pared by 0 bases and J by 10 bases, with 10 bases between. The germline V gene has CDR1 SGHTA and CDR2 FQGNSA. The DNA for the CDR3 is TGTGCCAGCAGCTTAGCGCCTAGGGGCTCACCCCTCCACTTT. Translated: CASSLAPRGSPLHF. Full variable domain (rest looked up from reference TRBV7-2 and TRBJ1-6): GAGVSQSPSNKVTEKGKDVELRCDPISGHTALYWYRQSLGQGLEFLIYFQGNSAPDKSGLPSDRFSAERTGGSVSTLTIQRTQQEDSAVYLCASSLAPRGSPLHFGNGTRLTVT.

This chain connects TRBV11-2 to TRBJ1-1; D is perhaps TRBD1 (5 bases). Looked up from germline, CDR1 is SGHAT and CDR2 is FQNNGV. The V end lost 5 bases, the J end lost 6 bases, and 13 bases lay between the germline ends. The CDR3 totals 13 residues. Here the CDR3 reads CASSPYRLAEAFF. As DNA, the CDR3 is TGTGCCAGCAGCCCCTACAGGTTGGCTGAAGCTTTCTTT.

The rearrangement joins TRBV14 to TRBJ2-2, with TRBD1 matching 11 bases. The CDR3 spans 17 residues. The V and J ends lost 4 bases and 4 bases, in that order; junction bases with no gene match: 8. Germline V gene sequence: CDR1 SGHDN, CDR2 FVKESK. The CDR3 DNA reads TGTGCCAGCAGCCGAGGACAGGGGGCGGGTCCCACCGGGGAGCTGTTTTTT. Amino acids: CASSRGQGAGPTGELFF.

The genes are TRBV11-2 and TRBJ1-5; D perhaps matches TRBD1 (5 bases). Germline V gene lookup returns CDR1 SGHAT and CDR2 FQNNGV. The CDR3 has 15 residues. V was shortened by 0 bases and J by 0 bases, with 6 bases between the two germline ends. The CDR3 DNA reads as TGTGCCAGCAGCTTAGAGGGGCTTAGCAATCAGCCCCAGCATTTT. It encodes CASSLEGLSNQPQHF.

The chain carries TRBV5-5 and TRBJ1-1, with D possibly being TRBD1 (5 bases). The CDR3 runs 15 residues. Germline loops: CDR1 SGHKS, CDR2 YYEKEE (reference sequence). V was pared by 0 bases and J by 1 base, with 10 bases between. CDR3 loop: CASSLAGHSNTEAFF. The CDR3 coding sequence is TGTGCCAGCAGCTTGGCCGGACATTCGAACACTGAAGCTTTCTTT.

This clone was detected a few times. The chain recombines TRBV5-6 with TRBJ2-2; D gene unclear. V lost 5 bases and J 2 bases, leaving 13 bases between the germline ends. There are 15 residues in the CDR3. Germline V lookup: CDR1 SGHDT, CDR2 YYEEEE. The CDR3 region has the DNA TGTGCCAGCAGACTGGAGCAGCTCAACACCGGGGAGCTGTTTTTT. It specifies CASRLEQLNTGELFF.

The chain has TRBV12-5 and TRBJ1-1, with 11 bases identical to TRBD1. V lost 6 bases to trimming and J lost 7 bases; unmatched junction nucleotides: 7. The CDR3 totals 14 residues. Per the germline V gene, CDR1 is LGHNT and CDR2 is FRNRAP. The CDR3 loop is CASGDRDRGFEAFF. The DNA of the CDR3 is TGTGCTAGTGGCGACCGGGACAGGGGGTTTGAAGCTTTCTTT. Based on the CDR3 plus reference TRBV12-5 and TRBJ1-1, the full variable domain is DARVTQTPRHKVTEMGQEVTMRCQPILGHNTVFWYRQTMMQGLELLAYFRNRAPLDDSGMPKDRFSAEMPDATLATLKIQPSEPRDSAVYFCASGDRDRGFEAFFGQGTRLTVV.